The 16 T cell receptor beta chains below were found in one sample sequenced in a study of blood T cell repertoires in COVID-19. Sequencing used immunoSEQ multiplex PCR; TCRdb keeps in-frame clones, though not all of them. The sample includes more than 60,000 clones, roughly four fifths of them seen just once. The material sequenced was peripheral blood. The source is a man between 45 and 60 years old with COVID-19, enrolled during active disease.

This sequence joins TRBV19 and TRBJ1-5; D is perhaps TRBD1 (6 bases). CDR1 and CDR2 from the germline V gene are LNHDA and SQIVND (reference sequence). The CDR3 has 14 residues. V was shortened by 7 bases and J by 4 bases, with 14 bases between the two germline ends. CDR3 residues: CASIVGAGNQPQHF. The CDR3 nucleotides read TGTGCCAGTATCGTGGGGGCAGGGAATCAGCCCCAGCATTTT. The whole variable domain, filled in from reference TRBV19 and TRBJ1-5, reads DGGITQSPKYLFRKEGQNVTLSCEQNLNHDAMYWYRQDPGQGLRLIYYSQIVNDFQKGDIAEGYSVSREKKESFPLTVTSAQKNPTAFYLCASIVGAGNQPQHFGDGTRLSIL.

This clone was detected only once. The CDR3 reads CASSLAEGQEQFF. CDR3 nucleotides: TGTGCCAGCAGCTTGGCCGAAGGACAGGAGCAGTTCTTC. The chain is built from TRBV5-4 and TRBJ2-1; perhaps TRBD1 as D (6 bases). There are 13 residues in the CDR3. The germline V gene encodes CDR1 SGHNT and CDR2 YYREEE (reference sequence). V lost 0 bases and J lost 10, with 11 bases in between.

This clone is labeled as medium-sized. Other nucleotide sequences from this sample produce the same CDR3. The CDR3 protein is CASSIMGGAGSQETQYF. The CDR3, as DNA: TGTGCCAGCAGCATAATGGGGGGGGCGGGAAGTCAAGAGACCCAGTACTTC. The gene calls are TRBV9 and TRBJ2-5; D perhaps matches TRBD2 (7 bases). The germline V and J ends were trimmed by 4 bases and 2 bases, with 21 bases remaining between them. This CDR3 is 17 amino acids long. In germline, CDR1 is SGDLS, CDR2 YYNGEE.

The chain employs TRBV6-2 or TRBV6-3 and TRBJ2-4; 10 positions match TRBD1. This CDR3 has 17 amino acids. Germline V gene lookup returns CDR1 MNHEY and CDR2 SVGEGT. The trim removed 4 bases at V and 0 bases at J, leaving 6 bases unmatched. The CDR3 DNA reads TGTGCCAGCAGTTCCCCGACAGGGGGCCTAGCCAAAAACATTCAGTACTTC. Residues: CASSSPTGGLAKNIQYF.

The rearrangement uses TRBV18 and TRBJ2-7, with TRBD1 matching 7 bases. The CDR3 is 14 amino acids. Germline CDR1 and CDR2: KGHSH and LQKENI. The V and J ends lost 6 bases and 3 bases, in that order; junction bases with no gene match: 8. CDR3 sequence (DNA): TGTGCCAGCTCCCTGGGGACAGACTACTACGAGCAGTACTTC. Amino acids: CASSLGTDYYEQYF. Looking up the rest from reference TRBV18 and TRBJ2-7 gives the full variable domain: NAGVMQNPRHLVRRRGQEARLRCSPMKGHSHVYWYRQLPEEGLKFMVYLQKENIIDESGMPKERFSAEFPKEGPSILRIQQVVRGDSAAYFCASSLGTDYYEQYFGPGTRLTVT.

The chain uses TRBV12-5 and TRBJ1-2; D might be TRBD1 (5 bases). Germline CDR1 LGHNT, CDR2 FRNRAP. The V and J ends lost 1 base and 8 bases respectively, with 8 bases between them. The CDR3 consists of 12 residues. CDR3 DNA sequence: TGTGCTAGTGGTTTGGATCCAGGGGGCTACACCTTC. It translates to CASGLDPGGYTF.

The chain carries TRBV12-5 and TRBJ2-2; 9 bases agree with TRBD2. V lost 3 bases to trimming and J lost 4 bases; unmatched junction nucleotides: 3. The CDR3 loop spans 15 amino acids. The germline V gene encodes CDR1 LGHNT and CDR2 FRNRAP. The DNA for the CDR3 is TGTGCTAGTGGTTTTGGGACTAGCAGCACCGGGGAGCTGTTTTTT. Its translation is CASGFGTSSTGELFF.

The chain has TRBV7-3 and TRBJ2-5; possibly TRBD1 for D (5 bases). V was clipped by 5 bases and J by 2 bases, with 12 bases between them. The CDR3 totals 14 residues. Germline loops: CDR1 SGHTA, CDR2 FQGTGA. Here the CDR3 reads CASSPAGQQETQYF. The CDR3 DNA follows: TGTGCCAGCAGCCCCGCCGGACAACAAGAGACCCAGTACTTC.

The V and J genes are TRBV18 and TRBJ1-3; D not certain. Trimming left V 2 bases short and J 0 bases short, with 11 bases between. From germline, CDR1 is KGHSH and CDR2 LQKENI. The CDR3 has 16 residues. CDR3 sequence: CASSPAAESSGNTIYF. The CDR3, as DNA: TGTGCCAGCTCACCAGCGGCAGAGAGCTCTGGAAACACCATATATTTT.

Concerning this clone itself: Other nucleotide sequences in the sample specify the same CDR3. The genes are TRBV2 and TRBJ1-6, with D possibly matching TRBD1 (6 bases). The germline V gene has CDR1 SNHLY and CDR2 FYNNEI. The V and J ends lost 4 bases and 0 bases respectively, with 10 bases between them. This CDR3 is 16 amino acids long. In nucleotides, the CDR3 is TGTGCCAGCAGTGTTGGACAGAGCTCCTATAATTCACCCCTCCACTTT. It yields the protein CASSVGQSSYNSPLHF. Supplemented by reference TRBV2 and TRBJ1-6, the full variable domain reads EPEVTQTPSHQVTQMGQEVILRCVPISNHLYFYWYRQILGQKVEFLVSFYNNEISEKSEIFDDQFSVERPDGSNFTLKIRSTKLEDSAMYFCASSVGQSSYNSPLHFGNGTRLTVT.

The chain uses TRBV5-6 and TRBJ1-2; tentatively, D is TRBD1 (5 bases). Trimming took off 4 bases at V and 4 bases at J, with 11 bases between the two ends. Germline V gives CDR1 SGHDT, CDR2 YYEEEE. CDR3 length equals 13 residues. DNA for the CDR3: TGTGCCAGCAGCGCGGGGACCCTCTATGGCTACACCTTC. It translates to CASSAGTLYGYTF.

V and J are TRBV18 and TRBJ1-1, with 8 bases identical to TRBD1. The V and J ends lost 0 bases and 4 bases, in that order; junction bases with no gene match: 7. Germline CDR1 is KGHSH and CDR2 is LQKENI. CDR3 length: 16 amino acids. CDR3 nucleotide sequence: TGTGCCAGCTCACCACCTTCGCGACAGGGGCGCACTGAAGCTTTCTTT. Translation gives CASSPPSRQGRTEAFF.

The gene calls are TRBV12-3 or TRBV12-4 and TRBJ2-7; 9 bases fit TRBD2. The CDR3 covers 12 residues. The V and J ends lost 6 bases and 7 bases, in that order; junction bases with no gene match: 4. The CDR3 DNA reads TGTGCCAGCAGAGCGGGGGGTACAGAGCAGTACTTC. This encodes CASRAGGTEQYF.

V gene TRBV7-2 combines with J gene TRBJ1-6; D not certain. CDR3 length: 15 amino acids. Between the trimmed V and J ends, which lost 2 bases and 9 bases, there was a span of 14 bases. Germline V gene lookup returns CDR1 SGHTA and CDR2 FQGNSA. CDR3 region: CASSLNYNTASPLHF. The DNA of the CDR3 is TGTGCCAGCAGCTTAAACTACAACACCGCTTCACCCCTCCACTTT.

The CDR3 loop is CASSLAPTGQPQHF. As DNA, the CDR3 is TGCGCCAGCAGCTTGGCCCCGACAGGTCAGCCCCAGCATTTT. This sequence joins TRBV5-1 and TRBJ1-5; TRBD1 is a possible D gene (6 bases). This CDR3 is built from 14 residues. CDR1 SGHRS and CDR2 YFSETQ come from the germline V gene. V gave up 0 bases and J gave up 6 bases, with 10 bases separating them.

The chain joins TRBV19 to TRBJ2-5; possibly TRBD1 for D (7 bases). The CDR3 runs 11 residues. Deletions cut 7 bases from V and 9 bases from J, with 12 bases between. Germline values: CDR1 LNHDA, CDR2 SQIVND (reference sequence). The CDR3 region has the DNA TGTGCCAGTACCAGCAGGGGGGCCCAGTACTTC. Translating it yields CASTSRGAQYF.